The rows below give T cell receptor beta chains drawn from one sample of a study of regulatory T cells in long-lasting Graves disease. TCRdb called the multiplex PCR reads again in MiXCR, with one record for every CDR3 protein. The sample has approximately 480,000 distinct CDR3 sequences, 15% to 20% seen once; the top ten hold over 9%. In addition, the sample was reused for a study of T cells in Graves' hyperthyroidism and ophthalmopathy.

This material consisted of peripheral blood mononuclear cells (PBMCs), taken at new diagnosis, from a patient treated with antithyroid drugs. The receptors derive from a man aged 35 to 55 with Graves disease. Both conserved end residues are trimmed from each CDR3. Some rows mark clone size as missing; the rest say once, few, many or name a class of expanded clone.

v_gene: TRBV3-1
abundance: many
j_gene: TRBJ2-1
CDR3aa: ASSQDYGPYNEQF

v_gene: TRBV29-1
abundance: .
j_gene: TRBJ2-3
CDR3aa: SVGQASTDTQY

v_gene: TRBV11-2
abundance: many
j_gene: TRBJ2-7
CDR3aa: ASRALAKSSYEQY

v_gene: TRBV5-4
abundance: few
j_gene: TRBJ1-1
CDR3aa: ASSLKTGGANTEAF

v_gene: TRBV5-1
abundance: many
j_gene: TRBJ1-1
CDR3aa: ASSNGPMNTEAF

v_gene: TRBV3-1
abundance: many
j_gene: TRBJ2-1
CDR3aa: ASSHLTGSHEQF

v_gene: TRBV5-1
abundance: few
j_gene: TRBJ1-3
CDR3aa: ASSLSSTSGNTIY

v_gene: TRBV28
abundance: few
j_gene: TRBJ2-7
CDR3aa: ASSLYIRGTAGVYYEQY

v_gene: TRBV10-3
abundance: few
j_gene: TRBJ2-3
CDR3aa: ATGTVTDTQY

v_gene: TRBV30
abundance: .
j_gene: TRBJ2-7
CDR3aa: AWNRDRVHEQY

v_gene: TRBV30
abundance: many
j_gene: TRBJ2-1
CDR3aa: AWSLSKYNEQF

v_gene: TRBV15
abundance: many
j_gene: TRBJ2-7
CDR3aa: ATSRDSSRTAYEQY

v_gene: TRBV5-1
abundance: many
j_gene: TRBJ2-7
CDR3aa: ASSLNPPDYEQY

v_gene: TRBV13
abundance: few
j_gene: TRBJ2-7
CDR3aa: ASRRTSGTYEQY

v_gene: TRBV20-1
abundance: .
j_gene: TRBJ2-7
CDR3aa: SAEAGGQGYYEQY

v_gene: TRBV28
abundance: many
j_gene: TRBJ2-7
CDR3aa: ASSFTEQY

v_gene: TRBV5-4
abundance: few
j_gene: TRBJ1-2
CDR3aa: ASSRDQGNRGNYGYT

v_gene: TRBV6-2/TRBV6-3
abundance: few
j_gene: TRBJ2-5
CDR3aa: ASSILGTQETQY

v_gene: TRBV9
abundance: .
j_gene: TRBJ2-7
CDR3aa: ASSVTLSDEQY

v_gene: TRBV3-1
abundance: few
j_gene: TRBJ2-2
CDR3aa: ASSRLAGTGSTGELF

v_gene: TRBV4-1
abundance: many
j_gene: TRBJ2-5
CDR3aa: ASSQDWGQQETQY

v_gene: TRBV20-1
abundance: few
j_gene: TRBJ1-5
CDR3aa: SAKVSRNQPQH

v_gene: TRBV11-2
abundance: many
j_gene: TRBJ2-2
CDR3aa: ASSLERSRIGELF

v_gene: TRBV9
abundance: .
j_gene: TRBJ2-5
CDR3aa: ASSVGLDGGAFGETQY

v_gene: TRBV2
abundance: .
j_gene: TRBJ2-7
CDR3aa: ASSGGQFYEQY

v_gene: TRBV6-5
abundance: once
j_gene: TRBJ1-2
CDR3aa: ASSYRAGGNGYT

v_gene: TRBV6-1
abundance: .
j_gene: TRBJ1-6
CDR3aa: ASSEGQFSYNSPLH

v_gene: TRBV2
abundance: many
j_gene: TRBJ2-2
CDR3aa: ASSVDGRIAGELF

v_gene: TRBV7-9
abundance: few
j_gene: TRBJ2-7
CDR3aa: ASSLRAGTHYEQY

v_gene: TRBV5-1
abundance: once
j_gene: TRBJ2-1
CDR3aa: ASSLLDSGINNEQF

v_gene: TRBV2
abundance: many
j_gene: TRBJ2-7
CDR3aa: ASHVLYEQY

v_gene: TRBV28
abundance: .
j_gene: TRBJ1-4
CDR3aa: ASRSGGSEKLF

v_gene: TRBV12-3/TRBV12-4
abundance: .
j_gene: TRBJ2-2
CDR3aa: ASSLSGSSGRIGELF

v_gene: TRBV29-1
abundance: .
j_gene: TRBJ1-5
CDR3aa: SVAGSGQPQH